This T cell receptor (beta chain) was sequenced during a study of early T cells in non-severe SARS-CoV-2 infection. About the study: Bulk RNA isolated from unsorted whole blood underwent sequencing; chains were not paired.

The V gene end was trimmed by 10 bases and the J gene end by 5 bases; junction bases not matched to a gene: 21. This CDR3 region has 17 residues. CDR1 is MRHNA and CDR2 is SNTAGT in the germline V gene. This clonotype was detected a few times. The target antigen is unknown. Study-level points and caveats: CD4 and private specificities were missed by VDJdb matching, which favored anti-spike CD8 responses.

As part of library construction, unique molecular identifiers were attached to individual cDNA molecules. MiXCR was run by TCRdb on the 5' RACE reads, yielding one entry per CDR3 protein. The table records roughly 60,000 distinct CDR3 sequences, about 11% of them present only once. Sequencing used whole blood, obtained at baseline. This rearrangement joins TRBV6-4 to TRBJ2-5, with 8 bases lining up with TRBD1. The receptor's source is an adult who was a healthcare worker with PCR-confirmed SARS-CoV-2 infection or an uninfected control (not recorded which). In DNA form, the CDR3 reads TGTGCCATCGAGACAGGGGATTTATACTCCAATGGTGAGACCCAGTACTTC. Residues: CAIETGDLYSNGETQYF.